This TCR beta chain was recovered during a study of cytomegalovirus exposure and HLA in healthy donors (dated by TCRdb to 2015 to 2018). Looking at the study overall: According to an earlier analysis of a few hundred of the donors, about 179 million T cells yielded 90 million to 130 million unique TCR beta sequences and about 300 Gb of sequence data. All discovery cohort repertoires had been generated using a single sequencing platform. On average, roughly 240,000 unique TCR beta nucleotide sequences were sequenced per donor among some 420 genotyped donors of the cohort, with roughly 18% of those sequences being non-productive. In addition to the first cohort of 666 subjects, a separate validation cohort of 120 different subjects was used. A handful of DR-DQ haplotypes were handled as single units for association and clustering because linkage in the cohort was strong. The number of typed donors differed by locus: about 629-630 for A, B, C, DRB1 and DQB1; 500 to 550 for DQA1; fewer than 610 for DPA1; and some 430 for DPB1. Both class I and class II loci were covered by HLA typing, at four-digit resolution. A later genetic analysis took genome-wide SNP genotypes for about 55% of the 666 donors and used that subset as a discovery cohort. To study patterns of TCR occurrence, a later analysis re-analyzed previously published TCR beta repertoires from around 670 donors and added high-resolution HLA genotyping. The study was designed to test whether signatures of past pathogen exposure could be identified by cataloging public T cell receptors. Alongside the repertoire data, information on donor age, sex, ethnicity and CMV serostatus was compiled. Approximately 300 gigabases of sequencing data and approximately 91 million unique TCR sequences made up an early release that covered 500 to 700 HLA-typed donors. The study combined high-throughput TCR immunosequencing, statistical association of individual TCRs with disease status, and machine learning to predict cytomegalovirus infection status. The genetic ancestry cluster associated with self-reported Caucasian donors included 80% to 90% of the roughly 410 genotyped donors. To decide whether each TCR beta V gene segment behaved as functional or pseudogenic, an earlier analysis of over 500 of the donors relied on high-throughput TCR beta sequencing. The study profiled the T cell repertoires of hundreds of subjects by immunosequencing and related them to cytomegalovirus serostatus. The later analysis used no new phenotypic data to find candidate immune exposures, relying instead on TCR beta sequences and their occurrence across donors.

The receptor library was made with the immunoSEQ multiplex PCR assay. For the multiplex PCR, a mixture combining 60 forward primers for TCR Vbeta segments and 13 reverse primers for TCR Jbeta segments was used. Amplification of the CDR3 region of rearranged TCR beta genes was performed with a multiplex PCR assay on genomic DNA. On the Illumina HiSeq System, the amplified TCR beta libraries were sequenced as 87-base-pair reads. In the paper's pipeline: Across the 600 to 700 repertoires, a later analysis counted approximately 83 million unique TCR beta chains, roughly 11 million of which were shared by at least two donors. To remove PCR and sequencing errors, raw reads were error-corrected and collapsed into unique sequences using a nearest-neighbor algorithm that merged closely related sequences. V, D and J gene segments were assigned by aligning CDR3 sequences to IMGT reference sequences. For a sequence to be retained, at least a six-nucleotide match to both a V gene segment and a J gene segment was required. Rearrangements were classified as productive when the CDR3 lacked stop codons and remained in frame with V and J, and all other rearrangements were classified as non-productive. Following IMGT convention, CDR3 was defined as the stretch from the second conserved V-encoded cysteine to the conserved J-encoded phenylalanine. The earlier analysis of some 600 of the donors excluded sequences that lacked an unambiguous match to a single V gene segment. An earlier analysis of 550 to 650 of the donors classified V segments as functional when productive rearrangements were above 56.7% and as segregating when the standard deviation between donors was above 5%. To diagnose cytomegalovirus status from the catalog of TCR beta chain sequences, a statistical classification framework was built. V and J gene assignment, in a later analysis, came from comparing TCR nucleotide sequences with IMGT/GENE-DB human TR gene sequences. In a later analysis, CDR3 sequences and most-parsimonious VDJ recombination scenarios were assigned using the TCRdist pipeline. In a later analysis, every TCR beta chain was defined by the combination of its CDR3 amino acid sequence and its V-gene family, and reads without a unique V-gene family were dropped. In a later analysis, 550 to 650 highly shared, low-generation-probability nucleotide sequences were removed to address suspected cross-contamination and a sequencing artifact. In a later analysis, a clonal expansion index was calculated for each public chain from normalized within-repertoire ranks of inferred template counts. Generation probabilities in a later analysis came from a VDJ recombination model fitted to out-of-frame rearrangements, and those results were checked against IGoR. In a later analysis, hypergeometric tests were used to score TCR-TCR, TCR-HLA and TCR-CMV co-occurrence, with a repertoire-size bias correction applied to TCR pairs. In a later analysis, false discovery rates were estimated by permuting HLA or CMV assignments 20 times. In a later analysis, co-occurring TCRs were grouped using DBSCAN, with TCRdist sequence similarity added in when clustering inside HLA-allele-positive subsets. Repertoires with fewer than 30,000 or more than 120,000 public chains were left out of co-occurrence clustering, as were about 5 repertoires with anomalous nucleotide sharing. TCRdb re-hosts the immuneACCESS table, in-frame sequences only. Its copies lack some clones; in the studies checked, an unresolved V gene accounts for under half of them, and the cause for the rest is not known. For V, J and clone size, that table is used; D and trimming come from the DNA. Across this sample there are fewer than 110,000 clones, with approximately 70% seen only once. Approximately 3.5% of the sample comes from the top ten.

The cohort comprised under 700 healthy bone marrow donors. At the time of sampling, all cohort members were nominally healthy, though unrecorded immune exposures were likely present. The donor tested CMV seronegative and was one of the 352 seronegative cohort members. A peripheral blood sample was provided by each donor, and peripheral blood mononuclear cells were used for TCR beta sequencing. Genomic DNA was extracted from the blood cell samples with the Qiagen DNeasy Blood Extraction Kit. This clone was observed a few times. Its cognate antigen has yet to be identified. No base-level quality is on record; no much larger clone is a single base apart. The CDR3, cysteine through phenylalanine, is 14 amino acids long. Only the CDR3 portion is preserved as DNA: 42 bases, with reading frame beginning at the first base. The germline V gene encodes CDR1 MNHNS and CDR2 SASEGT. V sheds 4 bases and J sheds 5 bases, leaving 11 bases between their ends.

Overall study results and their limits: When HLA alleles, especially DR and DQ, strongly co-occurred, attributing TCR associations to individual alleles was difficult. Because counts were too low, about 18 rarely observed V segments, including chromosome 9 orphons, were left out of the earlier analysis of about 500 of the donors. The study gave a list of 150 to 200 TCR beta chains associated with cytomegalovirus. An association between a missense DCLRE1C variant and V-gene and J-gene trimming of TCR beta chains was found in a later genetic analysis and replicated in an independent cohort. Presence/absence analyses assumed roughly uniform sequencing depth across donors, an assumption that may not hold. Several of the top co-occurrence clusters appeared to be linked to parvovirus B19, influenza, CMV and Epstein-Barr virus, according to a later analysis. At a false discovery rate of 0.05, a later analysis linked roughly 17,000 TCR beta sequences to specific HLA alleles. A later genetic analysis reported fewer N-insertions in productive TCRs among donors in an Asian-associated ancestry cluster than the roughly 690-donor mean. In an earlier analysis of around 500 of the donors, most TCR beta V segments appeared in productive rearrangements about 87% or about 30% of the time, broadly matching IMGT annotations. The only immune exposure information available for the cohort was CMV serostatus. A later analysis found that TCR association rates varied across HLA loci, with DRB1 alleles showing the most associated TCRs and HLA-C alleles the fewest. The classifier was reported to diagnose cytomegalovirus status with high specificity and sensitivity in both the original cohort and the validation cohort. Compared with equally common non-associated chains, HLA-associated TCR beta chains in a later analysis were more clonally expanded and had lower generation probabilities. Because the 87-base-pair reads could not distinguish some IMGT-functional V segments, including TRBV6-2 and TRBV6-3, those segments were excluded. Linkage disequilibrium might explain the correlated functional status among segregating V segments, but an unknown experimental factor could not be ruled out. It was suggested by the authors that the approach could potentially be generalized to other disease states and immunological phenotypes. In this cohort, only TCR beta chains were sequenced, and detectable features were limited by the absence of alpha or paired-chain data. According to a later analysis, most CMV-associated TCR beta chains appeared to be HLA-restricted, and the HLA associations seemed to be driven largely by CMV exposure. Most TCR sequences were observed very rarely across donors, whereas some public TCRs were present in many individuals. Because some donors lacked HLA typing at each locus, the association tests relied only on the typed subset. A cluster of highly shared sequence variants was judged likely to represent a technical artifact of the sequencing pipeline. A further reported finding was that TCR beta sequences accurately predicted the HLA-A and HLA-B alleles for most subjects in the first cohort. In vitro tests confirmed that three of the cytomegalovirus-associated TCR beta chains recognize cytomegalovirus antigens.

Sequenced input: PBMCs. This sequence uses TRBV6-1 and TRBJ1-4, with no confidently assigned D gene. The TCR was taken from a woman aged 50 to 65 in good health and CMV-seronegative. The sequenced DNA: TGTGCCAGCAGTGTGCAGGCGCTCAATGAAAAACTGTTTTTT. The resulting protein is CASSVQALNEKLFF.